A selection of T cell receptor beta chains follows, all from one sample in a study of identical twins. MiXCR was run by TCRdb on the 5' RACE reads, yielding one entry per CDR3 protein. The sample consists of 450,000 or so distinct CDR3 sequences, roughly an eighth of them appearing once. The same data also contributed to another study, on yellow fever vaccine responses in identical twins.

Sample: CD4+ T cells sorted from blood. These receptors all come from a woman aged 18-29 years in good health. The CDR3 runs from the conserved cysteine through the conserved F or W. The D gene is left open where the match is weak. A clone size is listed for some rows: how often the clone was seen (once, few, many), or a class if it is expanded.

J gene: TRBJ2-6
D gene: NA
V gene: TRBV5-5
clone size: NA
CDR3 DNA: TGTGCCAGCAGCTGGAGAGCTAGCTCTGGGGCCAACGTCCTGACTTTC
CDR3 protein: CASSWRASSGANVLTF

J gene: TRBJ2-3
D gene: NA
V gene: TRBV4-2
clone size: many
CDR3 DNA: TGTGCCAGCAGCCAAAATGGGGCTGGATCCACAGATACGCAGTATTTT
CDR3 protein: CASSQNGAGSTDTQYF

J gene: TRBJ1-1
D gene: NA
V gene: TRBV29-1
clone size: few
CDR3 DNA: TGCAGCGTTGTGGGATTAACAGGGCTCGCTTTCTTT
CDR3 protein: CSVVGLTGLAFF

J gene: TRBJ2-7
D gene: TRBD2
V gene: TRBV6-5
clone size: few
CDR3 DNA: TGTGCCAGCAGTTACTCGCGGGAGGGGAGGTACGAGCAGTACTTC
CDR3 protein: CASSYSREGRYEQYF

J gene: TRBJ1-6
D gene: NA
V gene: TRBV4-2
clone size: NA
CDR3 DNA: TGTGCCAGCAGCCAAGAAGGGAATTCACCCCTCCACTTT
CDR3 protein: CASSQEGNSPLHF

J gene: TRBJ2-1
D gene: NA
V gene: TRBV5-6
clone size: NA
CDR3 DNA: TGTGCCAGCAGCCGGGGGCGAGACAGATACAATGAGCAGTTCTTC
CDR3 protein: CASSRGRDRYNEQFF

J gene: TRBJ2-7
D gene: NA
V gene: TRBV20-1
clone size: few
CDR3 DNA: TGCAGTGCGGCCCCCCTCTCCTACGAGCAGTACTTC
CDR3 protein: CSAAPLSYEQYF

J gene: TRBJ2-5
D gene: NA
V gene: TRBV2
clone size: NA
CDR3 DNA: TGTGCCAGCAGTGAAAGGCCAGAGACCCAGTACTTC
CDR3 protein: CASSERPETQYF

J gene: TRBJ1-2
D gene: TRBD1
V gene: TRBV12-3/TRBV12-4
clone size: many
CDR3 DNA: TGTGCCAGCAGTTTACCCGGGACAGGGGGACTCGGCGGCTACACCTTC
CDR3 protein: CASSLPGTGGLGGYTF

J gene: TRBJ2-7
D gene: TRBD2
V gene: TRBV7-2
clone size: many
CDR3 DNA: TGTGCCAGCAGCTTAACCGGGACTAACTCCTACGAGCAGTACTTC
CDR3 protein: CASSLTGTNSYEQYF

J gene: TRBJ2-7
D gene: NA
V gene: TRBV7-8
clone size: NA
CDR3 DNA: TGTGCCAGCAGCCCCCCCGGCTCCCAGGGATACGAGCAGTACTTC
CDR3 protein: CASSPPGSQGYEQYF

J gene: TRBJ2-7
D gene: NA
V gene: TRBV5-1
clone size: NA
CDR3 DNA: TGCGCCAGCAGCTTGATGGGGGACTACGAGCAGTACTTC
CDR3 protein: CASSLMGDYEQYF

J gene: TRBJ2-3
D gene: TRBD1
V gene: TRBV20-1
clone size: few
CDR3 DNA: TGCAGTGCGCTTCGCGGACAGGTCGACACAGATACGCAGTATTTT
CDR3 protein: CSALRGQVDTDTQYF